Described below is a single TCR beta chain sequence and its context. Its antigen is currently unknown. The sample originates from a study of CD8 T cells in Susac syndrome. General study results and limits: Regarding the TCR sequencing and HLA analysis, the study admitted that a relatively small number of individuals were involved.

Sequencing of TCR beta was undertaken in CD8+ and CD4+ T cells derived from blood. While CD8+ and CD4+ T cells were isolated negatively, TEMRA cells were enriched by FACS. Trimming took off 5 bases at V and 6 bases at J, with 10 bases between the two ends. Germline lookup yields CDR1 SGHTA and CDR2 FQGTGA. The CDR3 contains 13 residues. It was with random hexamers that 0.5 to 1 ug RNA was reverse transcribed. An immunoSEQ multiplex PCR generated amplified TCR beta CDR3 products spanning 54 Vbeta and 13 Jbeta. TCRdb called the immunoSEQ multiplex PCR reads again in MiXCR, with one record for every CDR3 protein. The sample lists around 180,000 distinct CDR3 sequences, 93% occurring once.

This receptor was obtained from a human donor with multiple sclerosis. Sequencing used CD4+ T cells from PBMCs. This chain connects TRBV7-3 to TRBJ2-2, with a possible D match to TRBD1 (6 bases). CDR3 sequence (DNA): TGTGCCAGCAGCGTCAACAGGGCCGGGGAGCTGTTTTTT. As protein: CASSVNRAGELFF.